The sequence of this TCR beta chain was determined in a study of CD8+ T cells in alopecia areata. Study background: Those treated were given oral tofacitinib at 5 to 10 mg twice daily.

Peripheral blood, together with lesional scalp punch biopsies, was collected from alopecia areata patients. There are a few counts of this clone. The CDR3 length is 11 residues. Trimming pared 5 bases from V and 3 bases from J, leaving 7 bases between. CDR1 and CDR2 from the germline V gene are SQVTM and ANQGSEA. The authors extracted RNA and reverse transcribed it into cDNA as the sequencing template. Profiling relied on immunoSEQ multiplex PCR, and the TCRdb table lists in-frame clones only, not all of them. The sample includes some 150,000 clones, 40% to 60% of them seen just once. The TCR was taken from a human donor with alopecia areata. The rearrangement joins TRBV29-1 to TRBJ1-1; D gene unclear. Here the sequenced sample was CD8+ T cells sorted from blood, taken at week 0. CDR3 bases: TGCAGCGTTCACCAGGACACTGAAGCTTTCTTT. Its protein product is CSVHQDTEAFF.